Following are 17 T cell receptor beta chains from one sample sequenced in a study of OX40 agonist ivuxolimab in advanced cancers. Libraries were prepared by immunoSEQ multiplex PCR; TCRdb keeps only in-frame clonotypes and omits some of them. The sample comprises fewer than 85,000 clones, about 90% of which are singletons, and about 0.53% rests with the top ten. The sample consisted of CD4+ or CD8+ T cells sorted from blood, taken in a trial of the OX40 agonist ivuxolimab. These receptors all stem from an adult with an advanced solid tumor such as melanoma, head and neck, liver or kidney cancer.

The chain links TRBV6-4 to TRBJ1-4; D not resolved. This CDR3 region has 18 residues. V was clipped by 0 bases and J by 5 bases, with 19 bases between them. In germline, CDR1 is MRHNA, CDR2 SNTAGT. The CDR3 coding sequence is TGTGCCAGCAGTGACTCCGATCTAGAATCCGGGTGGAATGAAAAACTGTTTTTT. This codes for CASSDSDLESGWNEKLFF.

This clone was seen only a few times. The rearrangement joins TRBV30 to TRBJ1-5; D is undetermined. CDR3 length: 13 residues. Germline CDR1 reads GTSNPN; CDR2 reads SVGIG (reference sequence). Trimming took 0 bases from V and 5 from J, leaving 8 bases between them. The DNA for the CDR3 is TGTGCCTGGAGTGTAAACTGGGATCAGCCCCAGCATTTT. Translated: CAWSVNWDQPQHF.

The V gene is TRBV11-2, the J gene TRBJ2-1, with 10 bases lining up with TRBD2. With V trimmed by 5 bases and J by 7 bases, 5 bases remained unmatched. The CDR3 sequence is 14 residues long. Germline V gene sequence: CDR1 SGHAT, CDR2 FQNNGV. DNA of the CDR3: TGTGCCAGCAGCCTTAGCGGGAGGATTAATGAGCAGTTCTTC. It is translated as CASSLSGRINEQFF.

The count of this clone is one. The chain has TRBV30 and TRBJ2-3, with 8 bases aligning to TRBD2. V was pared by 1 base and J by 5 bases, with 2 bases of the junction left unmatched. This CDR3 is built from 13 residues. The germline V gene encodes CDR1 GTSNPN and CDR2 SVGIG (reference sequence). The CDR3 DNA is TGTGCCTGGAGTGGGCTAGCGGGAGATACGCAGTATTTT. This codes for CAWSGLAGDTQYF.

The chain employs TRBV7-9 and TRBJ2-1, with a possible D match to TRBD2 (6 bases). The CDR3 length is 16 residues. CDR1 and CDR2 (germline): SEHNR, FQNEAQ (reference sequence). V was cut by 4 bases and J by 7 bases, with 20 bases left in between. In nucleotides, the CDR3 is TGTGCCAGCAGCTCGCATCTAGCGTCCCTAGTGAATGAGCAGTTCTTC. Translated, it gives CASSSHLASLVNEQFF.

The chain employs TRBV9 and TRBJ1-3; 9 bases are shared with TRBD1. The CDR3 runs 17 residues. The junction had 4 bases not matched to a gene; V was cut back by 0 bases and J by 0 bases. Germline V lookup: CDR1 SGDLS, CDR2 YYNGEE. The CDR3 is CASSVGTGGISGNTIYF. The CDR3, as DNA: TGTGCCAGCAGCGTAGGTACAGGGGGCATCTCTGGAAACACCATATATTTT.

The chain joins TRBV9 to TRBJ1-2, with TRBD1 matching 7 bases. The length of the CDR3 is 14 residues. The ends lost 4 bases at V and 4 bases at J; junction bases unmatched: 7. In germline, CDR1 is SGDLS, CDR2 YYNGEE. The CDR3 reads CASSTTGEGYGYTF. CDR3 sequence (DNA): TGTGCCAGCAGCACCACAGGGGAGGGCTATGGCTACACCTTC.

This chain connects TRBV6-6 to TRBJ2-1, with 14 positions matching TRBD2. Unmatched junction bases numbered 5, after V lost 6 bases and J lost 7 bases. CDR1 MNHNY and CDR2 SVGAGI come from the germline V gene (reference sequence). The CDR3 runs 15 residues. CDR3 DNA sequence: TGTGCCAGCAGGGGACTAGCGGGAGAGAAAAATGAGCAGTTCTTC. This encodes CASRGLAGEKNEQFF.

The chain recombines TRBV6-6 with TRBJ1-3; unclear D gene. The CDR3 is made up of 13 amino acids. Germline lookup yields CDR1 MNHNY and CDR2 SVGAGI (reference sequence). Trimming took off 7 bases at V and 6 bases at J, with 13 bases between the two ends. The chain's CDR3 is CASTLSLLNTIYF. The CDR3 DNA sequence: TGTGCCAGCACTCTTTCGCTGCTAAACACCATATATTTT.

The rearrangement joins TRBV6-1 to TRBJ2-4, with 11 bases matching TRBD1. CDR1 is MNHNS, CDR2 SASEGT, per germline. J lost 6 bases, V lost 8 bases, and 3 bases had no gene match. The CDR3 has 13 amino acids. CDR3 region: CASSGTGGNIQYF. CDR3 coding DNA: TGTGCCAGCTCCGGGACAGGGGGAAACATTCAGTACTTC.

Here the CDR3 DNA reads TGTGCCAGCAGCAAAGGCCCACAGGGTACCCTATTCGACTATGGCTACACCTTC. Translation: CASSKGPQGTLFDYGYTF. The rearrangement uses TRBV21-1 and TRBJ1-2; TRBD1 is the table's D call and was not checked against the DNA. TRBV21-1 is a pseudogene. The length of the CDR3 is 18 residues.

This clone was counted between two and nine times. The rearrangement joins TRBV11-2 to TRBJ1-3, with D perhaps TRBD1 (6 bases). CDR1 is SGHAT and CDR2 is FQNNGV in the germline V gene. This CDR3 comprises 14 residues. V gave up 3 bases and J gave up 7 bases, with 13 bases separating them. As DNA, the CDR3 is TGTGCCAGCAGCTTGGGGGGCAATCGGAACACCATATATTTT. This gives the protein CASSLGGNRNTIYF.

The chain carries TRBV5-6 and TRBJ2-7, with 8 bases identical to TRBD2. The CDR3 runs 14 residues. CDR1 and CDR2 from the germline V gene are SGHDT and YYEEEE. Trimming removed 3 bases from V and 7 bases from J; junction bases left unmatched: 9. The DNA for the CDR3 is TGTGCCAGCAGCTCTCGGACTAGCCCTCGGGAGCAGTACTTC. This codes for CASSSRTSPREQYF.

The chain recombines TRBV18 with TRBJ2-5, with D possibly being TRBD1 or TRBD2 (6 bases each). The length of the CDR3 is 16 residues. V was cut by 0 bases and J by 4 bases, with 15 bases left in between. Germline V lookup: CDR1 KGHSH, CDR2 LQKENI. The CDR3 loop reads CASSPPDTGAGETQYF. CDR3 sequence (DNA): TGTGCCAGCTCACCACCGGATACGGGGGCAGGAGAGACCCAGTACTTC.

The chain recombines TRBV5-1 with TRBJ2-3, with 10 bases matching TRBD2. CDR3 size: 15 residues. CDR1 is SGHRS and CDR2 is YFSETQ in the germline V gene. V lost 0 bases, J lost 4 bases, and 2 bases stayed unmatched. CDR3 DNA: TGCGCCAGCAGCTTGGACCTAGCGGGAGCAGATACGCAGTATTTT. It is translated as CASSLDLAGADTQYF.

V and J are TRBV10-2 and TRBJ1-4, with 8 bases lining up with TRBD1. The V and J ends lost 7 bases and 8 bases, in that order; junction bases with no gene match: 9. The CDR3 has 14 amino acids. Per the germline V gene, CDR1 is WSHSY and CDR2 is SAAADI. The CDR3 is CASTRTGTFEKLFF. CDR3 nucleotides: TGCGCCAGCACCCGGACAGGGACCTTCGAAAAACTGTTTTTT.

V gene TRBV7-3 combines with J gene TRBJ2-3; maybe TRBD2 (5 bases). V dropped 2 bases and J dropped 6 bases, with 12 bases sitting between them. Germline CDR1 and CDR2: SGHTA and FQGTGA. CDR3 length: 14 amino acids. The CDR3 DNA reads as TGTGCCAGCAGCTTAGAGGGTGTGGGGGATACGCAGTATTTT. It encodes CASSLEGVGDTQYF.